These T cell receptor beta chains were read from a single sample in a study of blood T cell repertoires in COVID-19. Libraries were prepared by immunoSEQ multiplex PCR; TCRdb keeps only in-frame clonotypes and omits some of them. The repertoire includes some 180,000 clones, roughly 89% of them detected once, and more than 3% sits in the top ten. The specimen sequenced was PBMCs or T cells enriched from blood (not recorded which). The source of these receptors is a woman aged 25 to 39 who had been exposed to COVID-19. Each CDR3 is given with its conserved first and last residue. The D gene is left open where the match is weak. The listing skips clone size in some rows; elsewhere it reads once, few, many or a size class.

j_gene	len	d_gene	abundance	v_gene	CDR3nt	CDR3aa
TRBJ2-4	15	TRBD1	NA	TRBV7-2	TGTGCCAGCAGCTACAGGGGGCGAGGCAAAAACATTCAGTACTTC	CASSYRGRGKNIQYF
TRBJ1-5	16	NA	NA	TRBV6-1	TGTGCCAGCAGTGAACTAGCATCTTATAGCAATCAGCCCCAGCATTTT	CASSELASYSNQPQHF
TRBJ1-1	16	NA	NA	TRBV19	TGTGCCAGTAGTTTAGAAACACCGACAGTGAACACTGAAGCTTTCTTT	CASSLETPTVNTEAFF
TRBJ2-7	15	TRBD2	NA	TRBV5-4	TGTGCCAGCAGCCCTTCGGGAGCGGGGGACTACGAGCAGTACTTC	CASSPSGAGDYEQYF
TRBJ2-7	16	NA	NA	TRBV4-3	TGCGCCAGCAGCCAAGAAAGGAGGGGGCCCTCCTACGAGCAGTACTTC	CASSQERRGPSYEQYF
TRBJ1-1	15	TRBD1	NA	TRBV7-2	TGTGCCAGCAGCCTCTACAGGGGGCGCGTCACTGAAGCTTTCTTT	CASSLYRGRVTEAFF
TRBJ1-4	14	NA	once	TRBV28	TGTGCCAGCAGCGTCGTTTCGGTTAATGAAAAACTGTTTTTT	CASSVVSVNEKLFF
TRBJ2-2	15	NA	NA	TRBV7-9	TGTGCCAGCAGCTTAAGTCAGGGAGGCACCGGGGAGCTGTTTTTT	CASSLSQGGTGELFF
TRBJ1-5	17	TRBD1	NA	TRBV2	TGTGCCAGCGCCCTCAAAATTGGGACAGCAAGCAATCAGCCCCAGCATTTT	CASALKIGTASNQPQHF
TRBJ2-1	13	TRBD1	NA	TRBV15	TGTGCCACATGCCAGGACAGGGCAGGTGAGCAGTTCTTC	CATCQDRAGEQFF
TRBJ2-3	15	TRBD2	NA	TRBV9	TGTGCCAGCAGGCCGGGGGGAGGGGGCACAGATACGCAGTATTTT	CASRPGGGGTDTQYF
TRBJ2-5	15	NA	NA	TRBV7-2	TGTGCCAGCAGCTCCCTACCCGCCTCGCTCGAGACCCAGTACTTC	CASSSLPASLETQYF
TRBJ2-1	11	TRBD1	NA	TRBV7-2	TGTGCCAGCAGCCCGACAGGGGGGGTACTCTTC	CASSPTGGVLF
TRBJ1-1	14	TRBD1	NA	TRBV9	TGTGCCAGCAGCGTAGGGACAGGGGCGTCTGAAGCTTTCTTT	CASSVGTGASEAFF
TRBJ2-5	18	TRBD2	NA	TRBV4-1	TGCGCCAGCAGCCTCCCGGCGGGAGCGGGGGCTTTTCAAGAGACCCAGTACTTC	CASSLPAGAGAFQETQYF
TRBJ2-7	10	NA	NA	TRBV7-8	TGTGCCAGCAGCTTCCCCGGGGTCTACTTC	CASSFPGVYF
TRBJ1-5	14	TRBD1	NA	TRBV6-5	TGTGCCAGCAACCGCGACAGGGGTGATCAGCCCCAGCATTTT	CASNRDRGDQPQHF
TRBJ2-1	15	TRBD2	few	TRBV4-2	TGTGCCAGCAGCCAAAGCCTAGCGGACTACAATGAGCAGTTCTTC	CASSQSLADYNEQFF
TRBJ2-5	13	TRBD1	NA	TRBV9	TGTGCCAGCAGCTTAACAGGGGACGGGACCCAGTACTTC	CASSLTGDGTQYF
TRBJ2-5	18	NA	NA	TRBV21-1	TGTGCCAGCAGCACCGGAGGGATTTTTGCGGGGGGCAGGGAGACCCAGTACTTC	CASSTGGIFAGGRETQYF